This T cell receptor (beta chain) was observed in a study of control samples from healthy donors and cancer patients. This CDR3 is 13 amino acids long. Per the germline V gene, CDR1 is MNHEY and CDR2 is SVGAGI. V lost 6 bases and J 6 bases, leaving 12 bases between the germline ends. Only one count was recorded for this clone. The method was immunoSEQ multiplex PCR; TCRdb's version includes in-frame clones alone and lacks a portion of them. Among 100,000 to 150,000 clones listed, about 90% were seen once. The chain carries TRBV6-5 and TRBJ1-5; possible D gene TRBD1, 5 bases. The source material was blood. This TCR was sampled from a woman between 50 and 59 years old in good health. The chain's CDR3 is CASRWGYTQPQHF. CDR3 DNA: TGTGCCAGCAGATGGGGGTACACTCAGCCCCAGCATTTT.